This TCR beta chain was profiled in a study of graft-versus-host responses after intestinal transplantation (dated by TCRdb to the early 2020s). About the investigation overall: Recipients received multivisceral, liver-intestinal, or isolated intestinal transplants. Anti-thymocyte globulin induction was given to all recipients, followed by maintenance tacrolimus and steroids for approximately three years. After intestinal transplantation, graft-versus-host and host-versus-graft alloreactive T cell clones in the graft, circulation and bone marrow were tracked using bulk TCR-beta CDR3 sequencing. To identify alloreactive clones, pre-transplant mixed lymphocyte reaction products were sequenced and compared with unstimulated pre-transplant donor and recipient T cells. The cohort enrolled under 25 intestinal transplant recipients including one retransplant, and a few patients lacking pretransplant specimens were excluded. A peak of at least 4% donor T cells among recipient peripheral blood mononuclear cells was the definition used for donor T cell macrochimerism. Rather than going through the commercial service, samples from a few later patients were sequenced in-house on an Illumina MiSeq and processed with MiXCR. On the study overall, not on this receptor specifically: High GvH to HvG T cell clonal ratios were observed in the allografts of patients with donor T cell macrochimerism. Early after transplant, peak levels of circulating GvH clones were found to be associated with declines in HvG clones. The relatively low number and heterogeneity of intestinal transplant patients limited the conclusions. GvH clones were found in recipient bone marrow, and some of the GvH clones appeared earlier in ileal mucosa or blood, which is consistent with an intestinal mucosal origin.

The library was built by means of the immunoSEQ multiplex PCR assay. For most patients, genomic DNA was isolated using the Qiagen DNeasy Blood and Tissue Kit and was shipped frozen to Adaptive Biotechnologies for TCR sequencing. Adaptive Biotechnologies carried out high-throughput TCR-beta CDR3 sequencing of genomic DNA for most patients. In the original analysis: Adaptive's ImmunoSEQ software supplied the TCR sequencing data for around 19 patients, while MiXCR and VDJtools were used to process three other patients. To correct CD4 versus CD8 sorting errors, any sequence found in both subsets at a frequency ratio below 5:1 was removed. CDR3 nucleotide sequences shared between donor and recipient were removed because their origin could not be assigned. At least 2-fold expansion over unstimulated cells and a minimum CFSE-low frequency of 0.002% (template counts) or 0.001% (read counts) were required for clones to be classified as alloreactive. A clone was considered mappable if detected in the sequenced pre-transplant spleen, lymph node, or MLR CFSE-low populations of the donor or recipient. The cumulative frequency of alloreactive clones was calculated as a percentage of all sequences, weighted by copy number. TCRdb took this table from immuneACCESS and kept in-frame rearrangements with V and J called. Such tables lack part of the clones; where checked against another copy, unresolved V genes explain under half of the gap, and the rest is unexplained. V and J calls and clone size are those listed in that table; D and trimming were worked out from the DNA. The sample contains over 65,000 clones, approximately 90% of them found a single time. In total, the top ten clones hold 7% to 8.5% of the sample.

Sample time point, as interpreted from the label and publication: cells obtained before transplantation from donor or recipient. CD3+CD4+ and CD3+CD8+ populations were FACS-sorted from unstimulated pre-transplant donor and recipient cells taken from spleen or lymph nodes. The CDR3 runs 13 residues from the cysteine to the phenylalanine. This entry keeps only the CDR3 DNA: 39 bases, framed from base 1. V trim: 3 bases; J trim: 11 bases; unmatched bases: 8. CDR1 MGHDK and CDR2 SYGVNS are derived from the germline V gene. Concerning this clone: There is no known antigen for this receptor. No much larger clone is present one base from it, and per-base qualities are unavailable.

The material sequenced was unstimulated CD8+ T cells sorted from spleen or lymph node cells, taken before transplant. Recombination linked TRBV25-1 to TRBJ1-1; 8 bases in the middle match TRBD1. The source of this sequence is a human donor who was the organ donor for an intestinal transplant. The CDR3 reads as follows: CASSDGVRGRAFF. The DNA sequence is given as TGTGCCAGCAGTGATGGGGTCAGGGGGCGGGCTTTCTTT.